This TCR beta chain was identified during a study of T cell repertoires in cytomegalovirus infection. Study as a whole: Recently identified HLA-C-restricted CMV epitopes were among the peptides used. Public TCR beta signatures marked donors with CMV infection and the matching HLA.

Notes on this clonotype: Antigen unknown.

TCRdb reanalysed the reads using MiXCR and keeps one entry per CDR3 protein. The table includes about 700,000 distinct CDR3 sequences, approximately 33% detected once. The CDR3 contains 17 residues. Trimming took 3 bases from V and 3 from J; bases not matched to a gene: 10. Germline values: CDR1 LGHNA, CDR2 YSLEER. Regarding the study as a whole: Summed frequency of shared TCR beta families picked out CMV carriers who also had the relevant HLA. What dominated the ex vivo response were HLA-C-restricted CMV-specific TCR beta clonotypes.

The chain joins TRBV4-3 to TRBJ2-4; 8 positions match TRBD2. The receptor's source is a human donor in good health (CMV status not recorded). Some clones in this sample may be carry-over from other donors' samples. The source was cultured PBMCs, collected from culture after CMV antigen stimulation. The CDR3 coding sequence is TGCGCCAGCAGCCAGTGGACTAGCTATGGGGTCAAAAACATTCAGTACTTC. It specifies CASSQWTSYGVKNIQYF.